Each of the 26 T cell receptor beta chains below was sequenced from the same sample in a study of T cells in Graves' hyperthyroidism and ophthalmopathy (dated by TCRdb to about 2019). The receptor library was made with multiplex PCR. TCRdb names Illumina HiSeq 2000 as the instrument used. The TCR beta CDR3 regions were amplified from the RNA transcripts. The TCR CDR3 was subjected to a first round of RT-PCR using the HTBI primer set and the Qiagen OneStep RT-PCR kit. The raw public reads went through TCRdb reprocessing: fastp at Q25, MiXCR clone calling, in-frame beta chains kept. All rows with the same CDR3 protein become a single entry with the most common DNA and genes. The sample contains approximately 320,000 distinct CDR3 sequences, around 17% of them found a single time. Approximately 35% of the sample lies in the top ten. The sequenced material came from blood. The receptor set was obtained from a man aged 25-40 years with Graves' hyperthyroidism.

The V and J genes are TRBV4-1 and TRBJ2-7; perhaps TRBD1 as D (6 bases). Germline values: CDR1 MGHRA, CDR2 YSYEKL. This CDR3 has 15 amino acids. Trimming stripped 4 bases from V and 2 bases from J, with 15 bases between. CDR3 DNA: TGCGCCAGCAGCCGAGGGACATGGGAGACCTACGAGCAGTACTTC. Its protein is CASSRGTWETYEQYF.

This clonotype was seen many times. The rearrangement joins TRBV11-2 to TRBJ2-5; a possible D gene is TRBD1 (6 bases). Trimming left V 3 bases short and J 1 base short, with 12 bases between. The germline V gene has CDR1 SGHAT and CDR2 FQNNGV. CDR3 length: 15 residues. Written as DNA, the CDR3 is TGTGCCAGCAGCTTTGGGGGCGCGGCCCAAGAGACCCAGTACTTC. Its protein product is CASSFGGAAQETQYF. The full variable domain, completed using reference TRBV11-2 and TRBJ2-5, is EAGVAQSPRYKIIEKRQSVAFWCNPISGHATLYWYQQILGQGPKLLIQFQNNGVVDDSQLPKDRFSAERLKGVDSTLKIQPAKLEDSAVYLCASSFGGAAQETQYFGPGTRLLVL.

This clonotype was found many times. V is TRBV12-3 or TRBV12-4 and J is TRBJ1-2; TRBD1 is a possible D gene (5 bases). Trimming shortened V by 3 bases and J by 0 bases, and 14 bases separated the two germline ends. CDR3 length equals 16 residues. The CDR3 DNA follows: TGTGCCAGCAGTTTTTCGACAGTACCGACTAACTATGGCTACACCTTC. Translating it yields CASSFSTVPTNYGYTF.

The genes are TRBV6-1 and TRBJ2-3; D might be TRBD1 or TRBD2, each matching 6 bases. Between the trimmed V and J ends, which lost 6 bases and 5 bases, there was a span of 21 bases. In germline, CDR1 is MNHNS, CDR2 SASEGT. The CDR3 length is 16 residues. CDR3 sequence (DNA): TGTGCCAGCAGCAGACAGGCGCTGGGGGGATTAGATACGCAGTATTTT. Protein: CASSRQALGGLDTQYF.

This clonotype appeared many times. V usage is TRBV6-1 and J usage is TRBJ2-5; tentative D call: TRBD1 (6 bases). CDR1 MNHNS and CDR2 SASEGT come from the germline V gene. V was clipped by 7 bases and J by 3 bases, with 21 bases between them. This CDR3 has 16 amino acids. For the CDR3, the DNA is TGTGCCAGCACTACATCTTTCAGGACAGCTAAAGAGACCCAGTACTTC. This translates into CASTTSFRTAKETQYF.

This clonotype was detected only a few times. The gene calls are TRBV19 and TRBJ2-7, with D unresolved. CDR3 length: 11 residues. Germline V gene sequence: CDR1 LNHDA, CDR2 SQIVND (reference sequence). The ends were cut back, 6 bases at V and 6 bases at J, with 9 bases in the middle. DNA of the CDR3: TGTGCCAGTAGCTCTGGTCCCGAGCAGTACTTC. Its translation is CASSSGPEQYF.

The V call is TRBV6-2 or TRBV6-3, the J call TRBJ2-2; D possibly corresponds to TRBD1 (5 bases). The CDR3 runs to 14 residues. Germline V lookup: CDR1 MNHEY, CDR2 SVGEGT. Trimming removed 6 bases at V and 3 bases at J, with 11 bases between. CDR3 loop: CASRKTDYTGELFF. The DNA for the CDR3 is TGTGCCAGCAGAAAGACAGACTACACCGGGGAGCTGTTTTTT.

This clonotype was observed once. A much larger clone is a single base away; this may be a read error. CDR3 loop: CASSPSTSNQPPHF. The DNA of the CDR3 is TGTGCCAGCAGCCCAAGTACGAGCAATCAGCCCCCGCATTTT. The gene calls are TRBV11-2 and TRBJ1-5; D gene unclear. Per germline, CDR1 SGHAT and CDR2 FQNNGV. There are 14 residues in the CDR3.

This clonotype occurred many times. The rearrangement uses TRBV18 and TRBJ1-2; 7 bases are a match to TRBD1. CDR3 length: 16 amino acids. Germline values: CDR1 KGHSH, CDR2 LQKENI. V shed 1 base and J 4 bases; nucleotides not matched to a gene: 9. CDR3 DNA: TGTGCCAGCTCACCACAAGAGGGGGCCTTATCCTATGGCTACACCTTC. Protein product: CASSPQEGALSYGYTF.

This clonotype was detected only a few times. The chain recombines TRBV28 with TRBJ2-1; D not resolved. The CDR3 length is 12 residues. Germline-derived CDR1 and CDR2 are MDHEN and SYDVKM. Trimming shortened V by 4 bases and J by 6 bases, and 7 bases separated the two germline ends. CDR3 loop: CASSSPSNEQFF. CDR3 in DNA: TGTGCCAGCAGTTCCCCAAGCAATGAGCAGTTCTTC.

The CDR3 nucleotides read TGTGCCAGCAGTTCCCTACTCCTTAGGACCAATGAGCAGTTCTTC. Protein: CASSSLLLRTNEQFF. The chain uses TRBV27 and TRBJ2-1, with no clear D. CDR3 size: 15 residues. Germline CDR1 and CDR2: MNHEY and SMNVEV (reference sequence). V gave up 4 bases and J gave up 6 bases, with 16 bases separating them.

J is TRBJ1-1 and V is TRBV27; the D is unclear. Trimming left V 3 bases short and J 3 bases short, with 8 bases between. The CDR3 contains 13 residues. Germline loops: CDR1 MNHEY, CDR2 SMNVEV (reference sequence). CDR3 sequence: CASSFTAYTEAFF. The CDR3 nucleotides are TGTGCCAGCAGTTTCACAGCTTACACTGAAGCTTTCTTT.

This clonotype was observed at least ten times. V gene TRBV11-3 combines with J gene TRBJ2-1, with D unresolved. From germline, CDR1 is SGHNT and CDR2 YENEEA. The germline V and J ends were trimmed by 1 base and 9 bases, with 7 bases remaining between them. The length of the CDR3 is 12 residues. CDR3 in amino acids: CASSLGPGEQFF. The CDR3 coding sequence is TGTGCCAGCAGCTTAGGCCCTGGTGAGCAGTTCTTC.

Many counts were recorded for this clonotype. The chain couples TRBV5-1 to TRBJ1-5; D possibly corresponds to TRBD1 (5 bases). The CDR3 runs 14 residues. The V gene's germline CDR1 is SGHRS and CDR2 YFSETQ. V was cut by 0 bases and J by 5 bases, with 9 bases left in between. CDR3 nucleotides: TGCGCCAGCAGCTTGGGGGGGAGCGATCAGCCCCAGCATTTT. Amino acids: CASSLGGSDQPQHF.

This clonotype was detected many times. CDR3 DNA sequence: TGCGCCAGCAGCTTGGACGGGTCTGGCTCTGGGGCCAACGTCCTGACTTTC. Translating gives CASSLDGSGSGANVLTF. The genes are TRBV5-1 and TRBJ2-6, with D unresolved. The germline V gene has CDR1 SGHRS and CDR2 YFSETQ. The CDR3 spans 17 residues. V lost 0 bases and J lost 0, with 10 bases in between.

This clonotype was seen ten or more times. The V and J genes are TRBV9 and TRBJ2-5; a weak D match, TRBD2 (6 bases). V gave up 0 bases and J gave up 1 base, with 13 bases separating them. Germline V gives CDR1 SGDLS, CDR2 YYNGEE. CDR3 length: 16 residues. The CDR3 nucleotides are TGTGCCAGCAGCGTAGGCCCAGCGGGCGCCCAAGAGACCCAGTACTTC. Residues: CASSVGPAGAQETQYF.

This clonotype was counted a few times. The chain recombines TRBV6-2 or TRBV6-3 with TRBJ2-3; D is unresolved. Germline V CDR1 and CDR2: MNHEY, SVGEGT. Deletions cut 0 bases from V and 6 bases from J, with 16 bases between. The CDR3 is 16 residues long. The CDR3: CASSYSRSGPGDTQYF. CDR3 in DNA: TGTGCCAGCAGTTACTCGAGATCCGGTCCCGGGGATACGCAGTATTTT.

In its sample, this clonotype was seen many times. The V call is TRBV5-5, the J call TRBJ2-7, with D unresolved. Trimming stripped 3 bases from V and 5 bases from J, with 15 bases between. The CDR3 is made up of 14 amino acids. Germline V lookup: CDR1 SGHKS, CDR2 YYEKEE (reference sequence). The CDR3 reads CASSSTPDTNEQYF. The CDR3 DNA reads TGTGCCAGCAGCTCCACACCCGACACGAACGAGCAGTACTTC.

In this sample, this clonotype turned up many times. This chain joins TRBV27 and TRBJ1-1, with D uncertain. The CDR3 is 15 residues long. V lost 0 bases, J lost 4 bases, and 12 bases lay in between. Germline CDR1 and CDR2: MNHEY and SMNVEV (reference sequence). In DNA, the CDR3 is TGTGCCAGCAGTTTATCTGCGGGAGTGGGCACTGAAGCTTTCTTT. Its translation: CASSLSAGVGTEAFF.

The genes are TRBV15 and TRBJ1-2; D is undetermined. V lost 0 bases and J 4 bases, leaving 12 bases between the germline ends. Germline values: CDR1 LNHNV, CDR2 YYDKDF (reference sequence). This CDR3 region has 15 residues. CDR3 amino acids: CATSRDGLSAYGYTF. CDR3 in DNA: TGTGCCACCAGCAGAGATGGGCTATCGGCCTATGGCTACACCTTC.

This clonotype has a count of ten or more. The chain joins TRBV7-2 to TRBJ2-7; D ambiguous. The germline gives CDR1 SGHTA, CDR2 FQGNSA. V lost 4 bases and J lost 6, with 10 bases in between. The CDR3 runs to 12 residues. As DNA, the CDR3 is TGTGCCAGCAGCTCTACTTCCGTCGAGCAGTACTTC. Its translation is CASSSTSVEQYF. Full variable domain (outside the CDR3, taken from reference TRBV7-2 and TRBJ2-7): GAGVSQSPSNKVTEKGKDVELRCDPISGHTALYWYRQSLGQGLEFLIYFQGNSAPDKSGLPSDRFSAERTGGSVSTLTIQRTQQEDSAVYLCASSSTSVEQYFGPGTRLTVT.

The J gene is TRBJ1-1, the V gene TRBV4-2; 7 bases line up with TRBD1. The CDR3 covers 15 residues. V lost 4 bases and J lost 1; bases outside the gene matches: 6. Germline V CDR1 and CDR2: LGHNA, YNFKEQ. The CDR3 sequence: CASSLRQGGNTEAFF. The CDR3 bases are TGTGCCAGCAGCCTAAGACAGGGTGGGAACACTGAAGCTTTCTTT.

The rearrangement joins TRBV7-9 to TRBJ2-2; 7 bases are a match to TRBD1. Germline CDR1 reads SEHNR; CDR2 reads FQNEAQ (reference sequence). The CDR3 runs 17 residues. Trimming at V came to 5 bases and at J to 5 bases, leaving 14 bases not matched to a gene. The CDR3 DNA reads TGTGCCAGCAGCCCCCCGCCCGGGACAGCAAGGACCGGGGAGCTGTTTTTT. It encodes CASSPPPGTARTGELFF.

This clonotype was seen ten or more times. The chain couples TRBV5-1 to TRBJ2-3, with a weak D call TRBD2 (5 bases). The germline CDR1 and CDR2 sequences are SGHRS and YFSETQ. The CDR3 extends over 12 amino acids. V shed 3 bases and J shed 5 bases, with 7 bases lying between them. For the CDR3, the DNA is TGCGCCAGCAGCTCGGGGTTAGATACGCAGTATTTT. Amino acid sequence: CASSSGLDTQYF.

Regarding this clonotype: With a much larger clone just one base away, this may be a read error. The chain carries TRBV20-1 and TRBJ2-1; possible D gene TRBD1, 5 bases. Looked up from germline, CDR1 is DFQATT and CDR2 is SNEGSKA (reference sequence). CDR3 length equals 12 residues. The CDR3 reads CSLQDLYNEQLF. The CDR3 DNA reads TGCAGCCTACAGGACCTCTACAATGAGCAGCTCTTC.

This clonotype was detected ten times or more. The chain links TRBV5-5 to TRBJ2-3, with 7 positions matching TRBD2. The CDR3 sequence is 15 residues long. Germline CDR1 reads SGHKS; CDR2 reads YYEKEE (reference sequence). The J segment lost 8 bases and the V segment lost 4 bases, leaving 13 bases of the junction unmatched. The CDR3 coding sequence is TGTGCCAGCAGCCCCACCAGCGGGGTGGGGGGTACGCAGTATTTT. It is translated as CASSPTSGVGGTQYF.